Listed below are T cell receptor beta chains from one sample, sequenced in a study of blood T cell repertoires in COVID-19. Profiling relied on immunoSEQ multiplex PCR, and the TCRdb table lists in-frame clones only, not all of them. The sample has about 210,000 clones, roughly 86% seen once; the top ten hold less than 15%. What was sequenced was peripheral blood. These receptors came from a woman in her 40s with acute or convalescent COVID-19. The CDR3 runs from the conserved cysteine through the conserved F or W. Each record gives: clone size, V gene, D gene, J gene, CDR3 DNA, CDR3 protein. A D gene is named only where the DNA matches it firmly. Expanded clones get a size class; other rows say once, few or many, or leave the size out.

.	TRBV11-2	.	TRBJ1-1	TGTGCCAGCAGGGGGAGGGGTTATTGGGCTTTCTTT	CASRGRGYWAFF
.	TRBV7-7	.	TRBJ2-7	TGTGCCAGCAGCCCCTGGGCGGGCCAGACCTACGAGCAGTACTTC	CASSPWAGQTYEQYF
.	TRBV12-3/TRBV12-4	TRBD1	TRBJ1-1	TGTGCCAGCAGCCCTGACAGGGGTGGAGCTTTCTTT	CASSPDRGGAFF
once	TRBV5-1	.	TRBJ2-7	TGCGCCAGCAGCTTGGCGTGGACAAAGTACGAGCAGTACTTC	CASSLAWTKYEQYF
.	TRBV6-2/TRBV6-3	TRBD1	TRBJ2-7	TGTGCCAGCAGTTACCCTGGGACAGGGAAACACGAGCAGTACTTC	CASSYPGTGKHEQYF
.	TRBV21-1	.	TRBJ2-7	TGTGCCGGGAGCTACGAGCAGTACTTC	CAGSYEQYF
.	TRBV3-1/TRBV3-2	TRBD2	TRBJ2-7	TGTGCCAGCAGCCAATTAGGGGACTATCGGGACGAGCAGTACTTC	CASSQLGDYRDEQYF
.	TRBV5-6	TRBD1	TRBJ1-5	TGTGCCAGCAGCTTGTCGGACAGGGGTGGCAATCAGCCCCAGCATTTT	CASSLSDRGGNQPQHF
.	TRBV2	TRBD1	TRBJ1-1	TGTGCCAGCAGTGAGACCCGGACAGGGATGAGCACTGAAGCTTTCTTT	CASSETRTGMSTEAFF
.	TRBV18	.	TRBJ1-1	TGTGCCAGCTCACCAGGGGGCGGCGGTATCACTGAAGCTTTCTTT	CASSPGGGGITEAFF
once	TRBV5-1	TRBD1	TRBJ1-6	TGCGCCAGCAGCTGGGACAGGGGAAATTCACCCCTCCACTTT	CASSWDRGNSPLHF
.	TRBV9	.	TRBJ2-2	TGTGCCAGCAGCGTAGAAACAGGGACGAACACCGGGGAGCTGTTTTTT	CASSVETGTNTGELFF
few	TRBV5-6	.	TRBJ1-1	TGTGCCAGCAGCTTGGGCGGGGGGCAGGCTGAAGCTTTCTTT	CASSLGGGQAEAFF
.	TRBV5-1	.	TRBJ2-7	TGCGCCAGCAGCTTGGAGGCAGGGGGGTCCTACGAGCAGTACTTC	CASSLEAGGSYEQYF
.	TRBV2	.	TRBJ2-7	TGTGCCAGCAAATGGGGCGACACATTCGAGCAGTACTTC	CASKWGDTFEQYF
.	TRBV14	TRBD2	TRBJ2-1	TGTGCCAGCAGCCAAGTGATGGGGGGGTTCAGGTTTTACAATGAGCAGTTCTTC	CASSQVMGGFRFYNEQFF
.	TRBV5-5	.	TRBJ1-5	TGTGCCAGCAGCTTAGTCCCGGAGAATCAGCCCCAGCATTTT	CASSLVPENQPQHF
.	TRBV5-8	TRBD2	TRBJ2-5	TGTGCCAGCAGCTTGGCCAGACTAGCGGGTGATAGGGAGACCCAGTACTTC	CASSLARLAGDRETQYF
.	TRBV7-2	.	TRBJ1-4	TGTGCCAGCAGCCCTAGGAGACGCACGGATGAAAAACTGTTTTTT	CASSPRRRTDEKLFF
.	TRBV5-1	.	TRBJ1-3	TGCGCCAGCAGCTTGGGTGGGGCCCACTCTGGAAACACCATATATTTT	CASSLGGAHSGNTIYF
.	TRBV9	TRBD1	TRBJ1-2	TGTGCCAGCAGCGTACGCGGGACAGGGGTGACTGCTGACTCCAGGACCCACTATGGCTACACCTTC	CASSVRGTGVTADSRTHYGYTF
.	TRBV18	TRBD1	TRBJ1-2	TGTGCCAGCTCACCATTCTTCATGGACAGGCGGGTCGATGGCTACACCTTC	CASSPFFMDRRVDGYTF
.	TRBV9	TRBD1	TRBJ2-5	TGTGCCAGCAGCAACTTCAGGGGGCAAGGGGAGACCCAGTACTTC	CASSNFRGQGETQYF
.	TRBV6-5	.	TRBJ2-3	TGTGCCAGCAGCCGCGGTGGGGGGGATACGCAGTATTTT	CASSRGGGDTQYF
once	TRBV6-5	TRBD1	TRBJ1-2	TGTGCCAGCAGGGGACAGAGCTATGGCTACACCTTC	CASRGQSYGYTF
.	TRBV5-1	.	TRBJ1-2	TGCGCCAGCAGCCCAAACCCAGGGGTAATGGGTGGCTACACCTTC	CASSPNPGVMGGYTF